This paragraph covers one T cell receptor beta chain sequence. What it recognizes is unknown. These data come from a study of shared clonotypes between healthy human individuals. On the study more broadly: The plates for each donor numbered three CD4 naive, three CD4 memory, two CD8 naive and one CD8 memory.

Regarding the study as a whole: Sampling used blood alone; tissue repertoires probably differ. Among non-shared clonotypes, generation probabilities were lower than among those shared by all four donors.

V lost 0 bases to trimming and J lost 4 bases; unmatched junction nucleotides: 2. Germline lookup yields CDR1 SGHTA and CDR2 FQGTGA. CDR3 size: 16 residues. The assay was immunoSEQ multiplex PCR, and TCRdb's table has in-frame clones only and misses some. The sample yields more than 2 million clones, almost 96% seen once. The CD4+ fraction was divided into a CD45RA+ naive subset and a CD45RA-negative memory subset. The sequence was obtained from a man aged 18 to 29 in good health. Material for sequencing was naive CD4+ T cells sorted from blood. As to subset: CD45RA+ positively selected. The V call is TRBV7-3, the J call TRBJ2-2; 10 nucleotides match TRBD1. The DNA of the CDR3 is TGTGCCAGCAGCTTAACGGGACAGGGGAGCACCGGGGAGCTGTTTTTT. Protein sequence: CASSLTGQGSTGELFF.